The 17 T cell receptor beta chains reported below all come from one sample, sequenced in a study of TIL therapy for anti-PD-1-resistant metastatic lung cancer. Regarding time point: pre-treatment sample, taken before nivolumab and TIL therapy. The immunoSEQ assay was v3. TCRdb's copy holds only in-frame clones and misses some; the assay was immunoSEQ multiplex PCR. The sample holds 55,000 to 65,000 clones, about 70% seen once. The sample was blood, taken at baseline. The receptor set was obtained from a person between 30 and 79 years old with non-small cell lung cancer.

This clone was detected only a few times. The chain joins TRBV5-1 to TRBJ1-1; 7 bases align to TRBD1. V dropped 5 bases and J dropped 4; count of bases not matched to a gene: 5. This CDR3 is built from 13 residues. The germline gives CDR1 SGHRS, CDR2 YFSETQ. CDR3 sequence: CASRNQGGTEAFF. The DNA of the CDR3 is TGCGCCAGCAGGAATCAGGGGGGCACTGAAGCTTTCTTT.

This chain connects TRBV7-3 to TRBJ2-1, with a possible D match to TRBD1 (6 bases). V gave up 3 bases and J gave up 8 bases, with 11 bases separating them. Germline CDR1 and CDR2: SGHTA and FQGTGA. This CDR3 contains 13 residues. The CDR3 DNA reads as TGTGCCAGCAGCTTGGGGGCTTTCGATGAGCAGTTCTTC. Translation: CASSLGAFDEQFF.

V gene TRBV6-5 combines with J gene TRBJ1-5; possible D gene TRBD1, 5 bases. The germline V and J ends were trimmed by 0 bases and 6 bases, with 9 bases remaining between them. This CDR3 comprises 14 residues. Germline values: CDR1 MNHEY, CDR2 SVGAGI. The CDR3 is CASSYSGQGQPQHF. CDR3 bases: TGTGCCAGCAGTTACTCGGGTCAGGGTCAGCCCCAGCATTTT.

The chain is built from TRBV27 and TRBJ2-7; the D gene is possibly TRBD1 (6 bases). Germline V gene data show CDR1 as MNHEY and CDR2 as SMNVEV (reference sequence). The V gene lost 2 bases and the J gene lost 2 bases, with 10 bases spanning the gap. The CDR3 is 14 residues long. The CDR3 sequence is CASSLDRSAYEQYF. The CDR3 DNA reads as TGTGCCAGCAGTTTAGACAGGTCCGCCTACGAGCAGTACTTC.

The chain is built from TRBV29-1 and TRBJ1-1; D is uncertain. CDR1 is SQVTM, CDR2 ANQGSEA, per germline. The V end lost 6 bases, the J end lost 1 base, and 12 bases lay between the germline ends. The CDR3 has 13 residues. CDR3 nucleotides: TGCAGCGTCCAGTTTACAGAGAACACTGAAGCTTTCTTT. Its protein is CSVQFTENTEAFF.

The chain combines TRBV18 with TRBJ1-1, with 7 bases fitting TRBD1. V gave up 4 bases and J gave up 7 bases; unmatched junction bases: 6. The germline V gene encodes CDR1 KGHSH and CDR2 LQKENI. The CDR3 loop spans 13 amino acids. As DNA, the CDR3 is TGTGCCAGCTCACTTTCCAGGGGGGATGAAGCTTTCTTT. Translating gives CASSLSRGDEAFF.

This clone has only one observation. The chain uses TRBV19 and TRBJ2-7; D unresolved. CDR3 length: 13 amino acids. The germline V gene has CDR1 LNHDA and CDR2 SQIVND (reference sequence). Trimming pared 4 bases from V and 6 bases from J, leaving 13 bases between. The CDR3 DNA sequence: TGTGCCAGTAGTACAGACCGGTTTTCCGAGCAGTACTTC. Protein sequence: CASSTDRFSEQYF. Looking up the rest from reference TRBV19 and TRBJ2-7 gives the full variable domain: DGGITQSPKYLFRKEGQNVTLSCEQNLNHDAMYWYRQDPGQGLRLIYYSQIVNDFQKGDIAEGYSVSREKKESFPLTVTSAQKNPTAFYLCASSTDRFSEQYFGPGTRLTVT.

The V and J genes are TRBV5-4 and TRBJ2-2; 12 nucleotides agree with TRBD2. The CDR3 totals 16 residues. Germline CDR1 and CDR2: SGHNT and YYREEE (reference sequence). With 0 bases clipped from V and 8 bases from J, the junction kept 5 bases outside the gene matches. This CDR3 is CASSLGLAGAWGELFF. CDR3 nucleotide sequence: TGTGCCAGCAGCTTGGGACTAGCGGGAGCATGGGGGGAGCTGTTTTTT.

The chain combines TRBV4-1 with TRBJ2-3; possible D gene TRBD2, 5 bases. Trimming took 1 base from V and 9 from J, leaving 17 bases between them. This CDR3 region has 15 residues. Germline V gives CDR1 MGHRA, CDR2 YSYEKL. The CDR3 here is CASSQVALPSGTQYF. The DNA of the CDR3 is TGCGCCAGCAGCCAAGTCGCGCTCCCCAGCGGAACGCAGTATTTT.

This sequence joins TRBV19 and TRBJ2-7; the D is unclear. Trimming took off 4 bases at V and 0 bases at J, with 10 bases between the two ends. Germline V lookup: CDR1 LNHDA, CDR2 SQIVND (reference sequence). The CDR3 loop spans 14 amino acids. The DNA of the CDR3 is TGTGCCAGTAGTACCCCGGCCCACTCCTACGAGCAGTACTTC. Protein: CASSTPAHSYEQYF.

The V call is TRBV27, the J call TRBJ1-4; TRBD1 matches at 9 bases. The length of the CDR3 is 12 residues. Germline CDR1 is MNHEY and CDR2 is SMNVEV (reference sequence). With V trimmed by 6 bases and J by 8 bases, 1 base remained unmatched. The CDR3 DNA follows: TGTGCCAGCAGGGACAGGGGCGAAAAACTGTTTTTT. This encodes CASRDRGEKLFF.

The V call is TRBV5-1, the J call TRBJ2-2, with unresolved D. CDR1 is SGHRS and CDR2 is YFSETQ in the germline V gene. CDR3 size: 14 residues. Trimming left V 0 bases short and J 5 bases short, with 8 bases between. CDR3 amino acids: CASSLGLLTGELFF. The DNA for the CDR3 is TGCGCCAGCAGCTTGGGCCTTCTAACCGGGGAGCTGTTTTTT.

The chain combines TRBV9 with TRBJ1-5, with D tentatively TRBD1 (6 bases). The germline V gene has CDR1 SGDLS and CDR2 YYNGEE. V was shortened by 3 bases and J by 6 bases, with 10 bases between the two germline ends. This CDR3 has 13 residues. CDR3 in DNA: TGTGCCAGCAGCGCAACAGGGACTCAGCCCCAGCATTTT. Translated: CASSATGTQPQHF.

This clone was seen once. This chain links TRBV7-2 with TRBJ1-2; D is undetermined. Trimming cost V 5 bases and J 5 bases, with 18 bases left between them. Germline CDR1 and CDR2: SGHTA and FQGNSA. The CDR3 is made up of 15 amino acids. CDR3 nucleotides: TGTGCCAGCAGCCCAGCGGAAAACCCTATATATGGCTACACCTTC. Translating it yields CASSPAENPIYGYTF.

This clone occurred a few times. CDR3 loop: CASSLAWEGPGNTIYF. The CDR3 DNA reads TGCGCCAGCAGCTTGGCCTGGGAAGGGCCTGGAAACACCATATATTTT. This chain links TRBV5-1 with TRBJ1-3; D is undetermined. Germline assignment: CDR1 SGHRS and CDR2 YFSETQ. V dropped 0 bases and J dropped 2 bases, with 12 bases sitting between them. There are 16 residues in the CDR3.

V gene TRBV12-5 combines with J gene TRBJ1-1, with 8 nucleotides matching TRBD1. V lost 9 bases and J lost 5; bases outside the gene matches: 11. This CDR3 is built from 14 residues. Germline V lookup: CDR1 LGHNT, CDR2 FRNRAP. The CDR3 region is CASQTQGAWTEAFF. The CDR3 DNA reads as TGTGCTAGCCAGACTCAGGGGGCTTGGACTGAAGCTTTCTTT.

The sample holds one count of this clone. The chain employs TRBV5-1 and TRBJ2-5, with D hard to call. The V end was cut by 4 bases, the J end by 5 bases, with 21 bases between. Germline values: CDR1 SGHRS, CDR2 YFSETQ. This CDR3 region has 16 residues. CDR3 amino acids: CASSPLPFPARETQYF. The CDR3 coding sequence is TGCGCCAGCAGCCCGCTCCCCTTCCCCGCGAGGGAGACCCAGTACTTC.